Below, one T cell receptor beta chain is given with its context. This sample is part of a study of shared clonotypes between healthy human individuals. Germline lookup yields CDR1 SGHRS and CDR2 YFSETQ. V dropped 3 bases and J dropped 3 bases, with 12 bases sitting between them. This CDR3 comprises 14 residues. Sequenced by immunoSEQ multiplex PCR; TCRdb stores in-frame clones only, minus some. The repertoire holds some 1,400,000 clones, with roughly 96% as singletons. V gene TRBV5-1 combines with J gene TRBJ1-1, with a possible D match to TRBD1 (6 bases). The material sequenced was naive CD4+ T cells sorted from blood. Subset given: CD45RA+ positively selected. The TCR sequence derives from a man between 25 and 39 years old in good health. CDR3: CASSWQGFDTEAFF. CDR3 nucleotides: TGCGCCAGCAGCTGGCAGGGGTTCGACACTGAAGCTTTCTTT.